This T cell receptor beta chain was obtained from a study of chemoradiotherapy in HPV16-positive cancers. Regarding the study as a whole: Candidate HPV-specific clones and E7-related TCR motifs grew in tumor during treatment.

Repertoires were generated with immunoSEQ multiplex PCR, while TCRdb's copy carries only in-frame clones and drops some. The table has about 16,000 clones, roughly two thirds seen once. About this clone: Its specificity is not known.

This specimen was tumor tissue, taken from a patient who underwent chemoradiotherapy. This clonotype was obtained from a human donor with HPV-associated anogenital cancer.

CDR3 sequence reads: CASSHYAARGGPGEKLFF. DNA of the CDR3: TGTGCCAGCAGCCATTACGCGGCCAGAGGGGGCCCCGGCGAAAAACTGTTTTTT. The chain combines TRBV7-8 with TRBJ1-4; 7 bases agree with TRBD1. The germline gives CDR1 SGHVS, CDR2 FQNEAQ. V lost 5 bases, J lost 8 bases, and 20 bases stayed unmatched. CDR3 length: 18 amino acids.